A selection of T cell receptor beta chains follows, all from one sample in a study of Graves' ophthalmopathy and Graves' hyperthyroidism. TCRdb reprocessed the multiplex PCR reads with MiXCR, giving one entry per CDR3 protein. The sample lists about 500,000 distinct CDR3 sequences, about two fifths seen once, with around 4.6% in the top ten. The sample consisted of peripheral blood or thyroid tissue (not recorded which). These receptor sequences come from an adult man with Graves' hyperthyroidism. Both conserved end residues are part of each CDR3. The order of the fields is D gene, V gene, J gene, CDR3 protein. The D gene is left open where the match is weak.

TRBD2	TRBV2	TRBJ2-7	CASRPSGGAGIYEQYF
.	TRBV10-2	TRBJ2-5	CDSKETQYF
.	TRBV6-5	TRBJ1-4	CASSYGGAGLEKLFF
TRBD2	TRBV7-3	TRBJ2-7	CASSFGLAGGPSQYF
TRBD1	TRBV6-5	TRBJ2-5	CASSEGTESQETQYF
TRBD2	TRBV7-9	TRBJ2-5	CASSSGTSGSSSQETQYF
.	TRBV9	TRBJ1-2	CASSLSGTRNYGYTF
TRBD1	TRBV7-8	TRBJ2-7	CASSSRQGISYEQYF
TRBD1	TRBV2	TRBJ1-4	CASRRDRLNEKLFF
TRBD1	TRBV2	TRBJ2-7	CASRDGQGLTYEQYF
.	TRBV7-8	TRBJ2-2	CASRPSGIGELFF
TRBD2	TRBV7-9	TRBJ2-2	CASSLAGSGTGTGELFF
.	TRBV7-9	TRBJ2-2	CASSPLRPTNTGELFF
TRBD1	TRBV20-1	TRBJ2-7	CSARGNRGLNEQYF
.	TRBV29-1	TRBJ1-1	CSVDANSAEAFF
TRBD1	TRBV7-2	TRBJ1-4	CASSYPGQANEKLFF
.	TRBV10-3	TRBJ1-6	CATGGKGGNNSPLHF
.	TRBV19	TRBJ1-4	CATREVAEKLFF
.	TRBV7-2	TRBJ1-3	CASSLVDSSGNTIYF
.	TRBV20-1	TRBJ2-7	CSATSALTYEQYF
TRBD1	TRBV7-3	TRBJ1-3	CASSLDGQGAIYF
TRBD1	TRBV7-6	TRBJ2-7	CASSRTGGFEQYF
.	TRBV12-3/TRBV12-4	TRBJ2-3	CASSFPSMRVLYF
TRBD1	TRBV29-1	TRBJ1-1	CSVTGTGNTEAFF
.	TRBV11-1	TRBJ2-2	CASSLDWAGELFF
.	TRBV29-1	TRBJ1-1	CSSRAGIEAFF
TRBD2	TRBV19	TRBJ2-3	CASSSRGLAGGNTDTQYF
TRBD1	TRBV12-3/TRBV12-4	TRBJ1-2	CASSWDRDYGYTF
TRBD1	TRBV20-1	TRBJ1-4	CSASLGQGGEKLFF
.	TRBV2	TRBJ1-2	CASSGLVGGDGYTF
.	TRBV5-4	TRBJ2-7	CASSFHRSYEQYF
.	TRBV7-2	TRBJ2-6	CASSPGQGLTGANVLTF
.	TRBV30	TRBJ1-1	CAWSVTFEAFF
.	TRBV7-3	TRBJ2-5	CASSLTGARETQYF
TRBD2	TRBV11-2	.	CASSSTKLAGGYNEQFF
.	TRBV7-9	TRBJ2-1	CASSLARAPFEQFF
.	TRBV7-2	TRBJ1-2	CASSLGLGHYGYTF
.	TRBV11-2	TRBJ2-2	CSSSFSGIPKEGELFF
.	TRBV10-3	TRBJ2-2	CASRGLGRTGELFF
.	TRBV29-1	TRBJ2-6	CSVEVQGANVLTF
.	TRBV7-2	TRBJ2-7	CASSSRRGYEQYF
TRBD2	TRBV11-2	TRBJ2-7	CASSLVAGESYEQYF
.	TRBV9	TRBJ1-2	CASSVVGGSEVGYTF
.	TRBV5-1	TRBJ1-2	CTSSLDTNYGYTF
.	TRBV5-1	TRBJ1-1	CASSFGRGLMNTEAFF
TRBD1	TRBV6-1	TRBJ1-1	CATRSPGTGHTEAFF
TRBD1	TRBV24-1	TRBJ2-2	CAWTGGVITGELFF
.	TRBV11-1	TRBJ1-1	CASSFPSAHPNTEAFF